Here is one T cell receptor (beta chain) with its context. Its antigen is undetermined. The PCR had 60 Vbeta and 13 Jbeta primers. Assay used: immunoSEQ multiplex PCR; TCRdb lists only in-frame clones, some missing. The sample consists of about 200,000 clones, approximately 80% of them appearing once. The sample is drawn from a study of cytomegalovirus exposure and HLA in healthy donors. The CDR3 loop spans 14 amino acids. Looked up from germline, CDR1 is MNHEY and CDR2 is SVGAGI. Losses at the gene ends were 0 bases for V and 10 bases for J; bases not matched to a gene: 7. Study-level results: It has been reported that TCR beta sequences accurately predicted the HLA-A and HLA-B alleles of most subjects. Overall, about 160 TCR beta chains were annotated as cytomegalovirus-associated. Earlier results showed most TCR beta V segments being productive about 87% or about 30% of the time. Later examination showed HLA-associated TCR beta chains had greater clonal expansion than equally common others.

Sequencing was carried out using PBMCs. The chain joins TRBV6-5 to TRBJ1-1, with 8 positions matching TRBD1. This clonotype was sampled from a boy aged 2 to 10 in good health and CMV-seronegative. The CDR3 region is CASSYSTPGQGAFF. The CDR3 coding sequence is TGTGCCAGCAGTTACTCAACCCCCGGACAGGGAGCTTTCTTT.